A single sample is the source of the 19 T cell receptor beta chains below, sequenced in a study of cytomegalovirus exposure and HLA in healthy donors. PCR involved 60 Vbeta and 13 Jbeta primers. Profiling relied on immunoSEQ multiplex PCR, and the TCRdb table lists in-frame clones only, not all of them. The sample carries about 94,000 clones, approximately 74% recorded once. The specimen sequenced was PBMCs. These receptors came from a man between 25 and 39 years old in good health and CMV-seropositive.

The J gene is TRBJ2-7, the V gene TRBV11-3, with a tentative D call TRBD2 (5 bases). The V and J ends lost 1 base and 0 bases respectively, with 19 bases between them. The CDR3 totals 18 residues. The germline V gene encodes CDR1 SGHNT and CDR2 YENEEA. The CDR3 DNA follows: TGTGCCAGCAGCTTAGTTGATAGCTTGGCGGGCCTCTCCTACGAGCAGTACTTC. Translation: CASSLVDSLAGLSYEQYF.

This clone turned up a few times. The rearrangement joins TRBV4-3 to TRBJ2-1; TRBD2 is a possible D gene (6 bases). The CDR3 has 16 residues. Trimming cost V 4 bases and J 3 bases, with 16 bases left between them. From germline, CDR1 is LGHNA and CDR2 YSLEER. CDR3: CASSRGTTRYYNEQFF. The DNA of the CDR3 is TGCGCCAGCAGCCGCGGGACCACGCGGTACTACAATGAGCAGTTCTTC.

The gene calls are TRBV19 and TRBJ1-1; 7 bases map to TRBD1. J was trimmed by 3 bases and V by 5 bases; bases with no gene match: 9. The CDR3 has 15 residues. Germline loops: CDR1 LNHDA, CDR2 SQIVND (reference sequence). CDR3 DNA sequence: TGTGCCAGTAGTTTAGGGGGCGCGGGGGACACTGAAGCTTTCTTT. Residues: CASSLGGAGDTEAFF.

The chain has TRBV5-1 and TRBJ1-1; TRBD1 matches at 7 bases. There are 14 residues in the CDR3. V lost 1 base, J lost 6 bases, and 6 bases stayed unmatched. Looked up from germline, CDR1 is SGHRS and CDR2 is YFSETQ. The CDR3 loop reads CASSLTGDIAEAFF. CDR3 coding DNA: TGCGCCAGCAGCTTGACAGGGGATATCGCTGAAGCTTTCTTT.

V and J are TRBV5-1 and TRBJ2-7, with 7 bases matching TRBD1. Unmatched junction bases numbered 9, after V lost 3 bases and J lost 6 bases. Looked up from germline, CDR1 is SGHRS and CDR2 is YFSETQ. There are 14 residues in the CDR3. The CDR3: CASSSTRGQSEQYF. The CDR3 region has the DNA TGCGCCAGCAGCTCTACGAGGGGGCAAAGCGAGCAGTACTTC.

CDR3 bases: TGTGCCAGCAGCTTCGGGGACAGAGACTACGAGCAGTACTTC. This encodes CASSFGDRDYEQYF. The V call is TRBV7-2, the J call TRBJ2-7, with 7 bases matching TRBD1. This CDR3 has 14 amino acids. Looked up from germline, CDR1 is SGHTA and CDR2 is FQGNSA. V shed 3 bases, J shed 3 bases, and the junction held 5 bases outside the gene matches.

This chain connects TRBV18 to TRBJ1-5; 7 nucleotides line up with TRBD1. CDR1 and CDR2 from the germline V gene are KGHSH and LQKENI. V lost 5 bases, J lost 9 bases, and 10 bases stayed unmatched. This CDR3 region has 14 residues. The CDR3 DNA follows: TGTGCCAGCTCATCCACAGGGGCATCAGGGCCCCAGCATTTT. Protein sequence: CASSSTGASGPQHF.

This sequence joins TRBV7-9 and TRBJ2-7; TRBD1 matches 9 bases. J gave up 0 bases and V 5 bases, and 2 bases lay outside the gene matches. In germline, CDR1 is SEHNR, CDR2 FQNEAQ (reference sequence). The length of the CDR3 is 14 residues. The DNA for the CDR3 is TGTGCCAGCAGCACGGGACAGGGCTCCTACGAGCAGTACTTC. Amino acid sequence: CASSTGQGSYEQYF.

This chain connects TRBV15 to TRBJ2-5, with TRBD1 matching 10 bases. With 3 bases clipped from V and 5 bases from J, the junction kept 3 bases outside the gene matches. There are 14 residues in the CDR3. Germline lookup yields CDR1 LNHNV and CDR2 YYDKDF (reference sequence). Written as DNA, the CDR3 is TGTGCCACCAGCAGGGACAGGGGGTGGGAGACCCAGTACTTC. Translation gives CATSRDRGWETQYF.

The rearrangement joins TRBV7-6 to TRBJ1-4, with D perhaps TRBD1 (5 bases). The V end was cut by 1 base, the J end by 7 bases, with 13 bases between. CDR3 length: 15 residues. Germline V lookup: CDR1 SGHVS, CDR2 FNYEAQ. CDR3 coding DNA: TGTGCCAGCAGCTTAGTCGGGGCGCGGGGTGAAAAACTGTTTTTT. It is translated as CASSLVGARGEKLFF.

The DNA for the CDR3 is TGTGCCAGTAGTCAGCGGGATTGTGAAGCTTTCTTT. It encodes CASSQRDCEAFF. This chain uses TRBV19 with TRBJ1-1; D is unresolved. CDR3 length: 12 amino acids. V lost 5 bases, J lost 7 bases, and 11 bases lay in between. Germline V lookup: CDR1 LNHDA, CDR2 SQIVND (reference sequence).

The chain combines TRBV19 with TRBJ1-2; D perhaps matches TRBD1 (6 bases). CDR3 length: 13 residues. With 10 bases removed from V and 1 base from J, the gap between germline ends came to 13 bases. Germline assignment: CDR1 LNHDA and CDR2 SQIVND (reference sequence). The CDR3: CATARQVNYGYTF. CDR3 in DNA: TGTGCCACCGCACGACAGGTTAACTATGGCTACACCTTC.

The chain has TRBV5-1 and TRBJ2-3; TRBD2 aligns across 11 bases. Trimming cost V 4 bases and J 5 bases; bases outside gene matches: 12. The CDR3 spans 17 residues. Germline V CDR1 and CDR2: SGHRS, YFSETQ. This CDR3 reads CASSRGSGGAVEDTQYF. For the CDR3, the DNA is TGCGCCAGCAGCCGTGGTAGCGGGGGGGCCGTGGAAGATACGCAGTATTTT.

The CDR3 sequence: CASSQDIRGNNEQFF. The CDR3, as DNA: TGCGCCAGCAGCCAAGATATCCGGGGGAACAATGAGCAGTTCTTC. The chain carries TRBV4-3 and TRBJ2-1, with D maybe TRBD2 (6 bases). The CDR3 spans 15 residues. Germline CDR1 and CDR2: LGHNA and YSLEER. The germline V and J ends were trimmed by 0 bases and 5 bases, with 11 bases remaining between them.

This clone was seen only a few times. The gene calls are TRBV10-1 and TRBJ2-2, with D maybe TRBD2 (7 bases). V lost 5 bases and J lost 3, with 19 bases in between. The CDR3 length is 17 residues. Germline CDR1 WNHNN, CDR2 SYGVQD (reference sequence). CDR3 loop: CASSSKRGGADTGELFF. The CDR3 nucleotides read TGCGCCAGCAGTAGTAAGAGGGGGGGGGCAGACACCGGGGAGCTGTTTTTT.

CDR3 bases: TGCGCCAGCAGTGGGACGGGGGAGCAGTACTTC. Residues: CASSGTGEQYF. The rearrangement uses TRBV10-2 and TRBJ2-7, with D possibly TRBD2 on 5 matching bases. The CDR3 extends over 11 amino acids. Germline V gives CDR1 WSHSY, CDR2 SAAADI. V was trimmed by 4 bases and J by 7 bases, leaving 8 bases between them.

This clone showed up just a few times. The CDR3, as DNA: TGTGCCAGCAGTCCCCCCGGGAGCGGGTCAGATACGCAGTATTTT. Amino acids: CASSPPGSGSDTQYF. The chain couples TRBV28 to TRBJ2-3; maybe TRBD2 (6 bases). CDR3 length: 15 amino acids. Germline CDR1 is MDHEN and CDR2 is SYDVKM. The V end lost 5 bases, the J end lost 4 bases, and 16 bases lay between the germline ends.

V usage is TRBV4-3 and J usage is TRBJ2-2, with D possibly matching TRBD1 (8 bases). Trimming stripped 0 bases from V and 5 bases from J, with 19 bases between. The CDR3 is 18 residues long. Germline-derived CDR1 and CDR2 are LGHNA and YSLEER. The DNA of the CDR3 is TGCGCCAGCAGCCAAGAGGGGGGGCGGACAGGGTCGACCGGGGAGCTGTTTTTT. This gives the protein CASSQEGGRTGSTGELFF.

This clone was picked up a small number of times. The V and J genes are TRBV6-5 and TRBJ1-1, with D perhaps matching TRBD1 (5 bases). V gave up 3 bases and J gave up 0 bases, with 8 bases separating them. Germline loops: CDR1 MNHEY, CDR2 SVGAGI. The CDR3 spans 14 residues. The CDR3 loop is CASSYQGVNTEAFF. CDR3 nucleotide sequence: TGTGCCAGCAGTTATCAGGGTGTGAACACTGAAGCTTTCTTT.